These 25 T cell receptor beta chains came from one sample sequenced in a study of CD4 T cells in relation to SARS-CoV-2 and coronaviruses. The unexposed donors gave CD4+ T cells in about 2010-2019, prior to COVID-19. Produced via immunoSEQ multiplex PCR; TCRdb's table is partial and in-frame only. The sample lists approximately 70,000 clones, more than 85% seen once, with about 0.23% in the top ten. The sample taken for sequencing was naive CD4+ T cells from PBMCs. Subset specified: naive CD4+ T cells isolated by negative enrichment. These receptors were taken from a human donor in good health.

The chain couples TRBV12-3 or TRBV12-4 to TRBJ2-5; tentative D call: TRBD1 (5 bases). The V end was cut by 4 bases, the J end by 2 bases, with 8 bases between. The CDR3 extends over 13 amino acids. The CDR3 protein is CASSSAGQETQYF. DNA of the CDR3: TGTGCCAGCAGTTCCGCAGGGCAAGAGACCCAGTACTTC.

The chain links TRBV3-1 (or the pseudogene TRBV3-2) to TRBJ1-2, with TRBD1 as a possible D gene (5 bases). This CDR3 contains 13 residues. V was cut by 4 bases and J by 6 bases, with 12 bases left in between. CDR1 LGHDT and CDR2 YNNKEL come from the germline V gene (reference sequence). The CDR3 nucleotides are TGTGCCAGCAGCCCCCTGGGGGTTCATGGCTACACCTTC. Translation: CASSPLGVHGYTF.

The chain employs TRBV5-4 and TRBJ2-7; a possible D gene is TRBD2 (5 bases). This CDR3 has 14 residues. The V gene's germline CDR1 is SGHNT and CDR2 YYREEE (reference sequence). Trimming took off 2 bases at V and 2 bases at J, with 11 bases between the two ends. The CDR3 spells CASSFKTNTYEQYF. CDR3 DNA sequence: TGTGCCAGCAGCTTCAAGACTAACACCTACGAGCAGTACTTC.

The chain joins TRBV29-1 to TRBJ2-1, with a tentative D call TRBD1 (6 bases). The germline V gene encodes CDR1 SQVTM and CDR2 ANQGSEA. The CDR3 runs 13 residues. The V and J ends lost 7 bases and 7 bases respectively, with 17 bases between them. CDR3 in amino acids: CSGERRQANEQFF. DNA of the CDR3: TGCAGCGGTGAGCGACGACAGGCTAATGAGCAGTTCTTC.

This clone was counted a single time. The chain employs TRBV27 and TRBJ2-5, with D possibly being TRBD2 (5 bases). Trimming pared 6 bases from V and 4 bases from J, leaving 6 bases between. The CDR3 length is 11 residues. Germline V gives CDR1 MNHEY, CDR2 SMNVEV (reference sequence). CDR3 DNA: TGTGCCAGCAGCGAGGGAGAGACCCAGTACTTC. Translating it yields CASSEGETQYF.

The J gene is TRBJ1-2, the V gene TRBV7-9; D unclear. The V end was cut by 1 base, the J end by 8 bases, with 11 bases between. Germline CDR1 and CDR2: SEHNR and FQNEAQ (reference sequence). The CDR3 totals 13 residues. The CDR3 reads CASSLEGQVGYTF. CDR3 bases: TGTGCCAGCAGCTTAGAGGGCCAGGTGGGCTACACCTTC. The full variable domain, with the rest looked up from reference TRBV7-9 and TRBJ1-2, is DTGVSQNPRHKITKRGQNVTFRCDPISEHNRLYWYRQTLGQGPEFLTYFQNEAQLEKSRLLSDRFSAERPKGSFSTLEIQRTEQGDSAMYLCASSLEGQVGYTFGSGTRLTVV.

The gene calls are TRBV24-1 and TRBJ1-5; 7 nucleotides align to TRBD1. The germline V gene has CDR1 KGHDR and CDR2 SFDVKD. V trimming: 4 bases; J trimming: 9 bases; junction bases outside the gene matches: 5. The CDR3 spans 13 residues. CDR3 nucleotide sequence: TGTGCCACCAGTGACCCGACAGGGAGGCCCCAGCATTTT. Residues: CATSDPTGRPQHF.

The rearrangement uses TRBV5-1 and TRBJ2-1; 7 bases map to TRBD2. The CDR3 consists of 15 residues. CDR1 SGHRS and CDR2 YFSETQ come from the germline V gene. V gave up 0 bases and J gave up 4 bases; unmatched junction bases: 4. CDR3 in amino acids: CASSLATSVYNEQFF. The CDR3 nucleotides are TGCGCCAGCAGCTTGGCTACTAGCGTGTACAATGAGCAGTTCTTC.

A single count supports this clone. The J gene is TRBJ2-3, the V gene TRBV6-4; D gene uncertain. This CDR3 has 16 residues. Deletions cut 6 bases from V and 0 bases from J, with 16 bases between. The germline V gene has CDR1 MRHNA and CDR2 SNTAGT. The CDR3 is CASSPSAPPSTDTQYF. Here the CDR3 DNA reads TGTGCCAGCAGCCCCTCGGCCCCGCCTAGCACAGATACGCAGTATTTT.

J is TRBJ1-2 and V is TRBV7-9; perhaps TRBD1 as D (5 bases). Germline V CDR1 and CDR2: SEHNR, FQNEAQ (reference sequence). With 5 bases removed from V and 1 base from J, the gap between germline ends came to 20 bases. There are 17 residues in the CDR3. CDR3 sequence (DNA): TGTGCCAGCAGCCCCTACTCCGGGGGGACGTATAACTATGGCTACACCTTC. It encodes CASSPYSGGTYNYGYTF.

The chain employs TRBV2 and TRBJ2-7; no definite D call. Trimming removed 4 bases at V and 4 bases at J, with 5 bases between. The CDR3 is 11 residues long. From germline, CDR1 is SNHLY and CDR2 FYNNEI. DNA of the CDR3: TGTGCCAGCAGTGCCCGATACGAGCAGTACTTC. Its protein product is CASSARYEQYF.

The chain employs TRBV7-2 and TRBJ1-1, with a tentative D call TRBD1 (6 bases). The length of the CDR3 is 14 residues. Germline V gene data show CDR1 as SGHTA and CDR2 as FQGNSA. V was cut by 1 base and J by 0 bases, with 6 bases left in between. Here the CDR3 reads CASSLDRVNTEAFF. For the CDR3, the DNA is TGTGCCAGCAGCTTAGACAGGGTGAACACTGAAGCTTTCTTT.

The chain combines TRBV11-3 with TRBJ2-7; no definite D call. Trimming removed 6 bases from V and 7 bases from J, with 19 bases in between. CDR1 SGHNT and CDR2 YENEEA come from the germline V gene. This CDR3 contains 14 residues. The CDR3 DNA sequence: TGTGCCAGCAGTCAAGGGCCAGAGCAAGGGGAGCAGTACTTC. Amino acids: CASSQGPEQGEQYF.

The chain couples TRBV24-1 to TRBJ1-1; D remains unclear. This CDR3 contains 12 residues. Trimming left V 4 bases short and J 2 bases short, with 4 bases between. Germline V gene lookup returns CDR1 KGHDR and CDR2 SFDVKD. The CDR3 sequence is CATSDPNTEAFF. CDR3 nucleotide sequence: TGTGCCACCAGTGACCCCAACACTGAAGCTTTCTTT.

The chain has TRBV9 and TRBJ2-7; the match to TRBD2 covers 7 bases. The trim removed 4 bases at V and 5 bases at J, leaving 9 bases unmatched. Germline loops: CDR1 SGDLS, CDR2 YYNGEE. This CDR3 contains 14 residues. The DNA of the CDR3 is TGTGCCAGCAGCTCCCAGACACGGGGGGACGAGCAGTACTTC. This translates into CASSSQTRGDEQYF.

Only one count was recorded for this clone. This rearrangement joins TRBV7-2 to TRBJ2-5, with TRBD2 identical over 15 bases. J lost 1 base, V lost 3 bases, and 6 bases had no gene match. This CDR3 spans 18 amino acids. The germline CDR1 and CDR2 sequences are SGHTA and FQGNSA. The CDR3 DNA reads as TGTGCCAGCAGCTTCGGACTAGCGGGAGGGAGGGGCCAAGAGACCCAGTACTTC. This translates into CASSFGLAGGRGQETQYF.

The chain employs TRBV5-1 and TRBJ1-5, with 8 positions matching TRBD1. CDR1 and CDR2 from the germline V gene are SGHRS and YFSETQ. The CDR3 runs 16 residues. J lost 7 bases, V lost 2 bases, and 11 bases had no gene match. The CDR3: CASSFVPRGLGQPQHF. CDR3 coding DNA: TGCGCCAGCAGCTTCGTTCCCAGGGGGCTGGGACAGCCCCAGCATTTT.

For the CDR3, the DNA is TGCGCCAGCAGCCAAGATGAGAGAGACAGGTACAATGAGCAGTTCTTC. It codes for CASSQDERDRYNEQFF. The rearrangement links TRBV4-1 to TRBJ2-1; a weak D match, TRBD1 (6 bases). Germline assignment: CDR1 MGHRA and CDR2 YSYEKL. The CDR3 is made up of 16 amino acids. V was clipped by 0 bases and J by 4 bases, with 13 bases between them.

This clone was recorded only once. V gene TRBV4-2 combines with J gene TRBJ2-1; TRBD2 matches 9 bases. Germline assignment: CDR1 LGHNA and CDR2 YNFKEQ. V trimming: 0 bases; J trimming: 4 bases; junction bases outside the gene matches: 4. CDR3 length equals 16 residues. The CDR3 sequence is CASSQDRREGYNEQFF. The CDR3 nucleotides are TGTGCCAGCAGCCAAGATAGGCGGGAGGGTTACAATGAGCAGTTCTTC.

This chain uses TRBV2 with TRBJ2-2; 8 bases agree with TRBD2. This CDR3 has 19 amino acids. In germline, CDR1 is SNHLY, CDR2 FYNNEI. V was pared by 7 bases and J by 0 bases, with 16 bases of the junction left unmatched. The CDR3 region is CASIARGWRGDANTGELFF. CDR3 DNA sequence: TGTGCCAGCATCGCGAGGGGTTGGCGGGGGGACGCGAACACCGGGGAGCTGTTTTTT.

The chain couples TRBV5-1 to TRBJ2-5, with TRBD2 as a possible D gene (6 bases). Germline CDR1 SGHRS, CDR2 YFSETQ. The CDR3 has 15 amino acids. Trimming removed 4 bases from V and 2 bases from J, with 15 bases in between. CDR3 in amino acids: CASSPLVGGQETQYF. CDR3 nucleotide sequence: TGCGCCAGCAGCCCCCTAGTTGGGGGGCAAGAGACCCAGTACTTC.

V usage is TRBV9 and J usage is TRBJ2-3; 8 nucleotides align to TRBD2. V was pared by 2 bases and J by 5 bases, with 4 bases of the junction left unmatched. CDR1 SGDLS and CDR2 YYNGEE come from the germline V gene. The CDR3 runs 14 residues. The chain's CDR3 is CASSVGLGLDTQYF. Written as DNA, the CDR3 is TGTGCCAGCAGCGTGGGACTAGGTCTAGATACGCAGTATTTT.

Here the CDR3 reads CASSQEPRGSPLHF. The CDR3 DNA is TGTGCCAGCAGCCAAGAGCCGCGGGGTTCACCCCTCCACTTT. This chain connects TRBV3-1 (or the pseudogene TRBV3-2) to TRBJ1-6; no definite D call. CDR3 length: 14 amino acids. V lost 0 bases and J lost 9, with 9 bases in between. Germline V CDR1 and CDR2: LGHDT, YNNKEL (reference sequence).

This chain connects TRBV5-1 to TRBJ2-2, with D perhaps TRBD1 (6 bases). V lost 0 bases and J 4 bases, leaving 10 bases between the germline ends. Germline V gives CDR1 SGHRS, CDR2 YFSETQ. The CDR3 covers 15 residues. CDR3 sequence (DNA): TGCGCCAGCAGCTTGGCAGGGGCAGGCACCGGGGAGCTGTTTTTT. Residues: CASSLAGAGTGELFF. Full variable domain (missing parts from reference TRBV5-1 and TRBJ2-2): KAGVTQTPRYLIKTRGQQVTLSCSPISGHRSVSWYQQTPGQGLQFLFEYFSETQRNKGNFPGRFSGRQFSNSRSEMNVSTLELGDSALYLCASSLAGAGTGELFFGEGSRLTVL.

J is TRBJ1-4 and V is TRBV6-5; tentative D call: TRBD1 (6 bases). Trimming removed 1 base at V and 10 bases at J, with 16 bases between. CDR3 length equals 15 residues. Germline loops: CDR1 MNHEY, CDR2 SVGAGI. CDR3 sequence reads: CASSYLSSGDGKLFF. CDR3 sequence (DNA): TGTGCCAGCAGTTACTTGTCCTCAGGGGACGGAAAACTGTTTTTT.